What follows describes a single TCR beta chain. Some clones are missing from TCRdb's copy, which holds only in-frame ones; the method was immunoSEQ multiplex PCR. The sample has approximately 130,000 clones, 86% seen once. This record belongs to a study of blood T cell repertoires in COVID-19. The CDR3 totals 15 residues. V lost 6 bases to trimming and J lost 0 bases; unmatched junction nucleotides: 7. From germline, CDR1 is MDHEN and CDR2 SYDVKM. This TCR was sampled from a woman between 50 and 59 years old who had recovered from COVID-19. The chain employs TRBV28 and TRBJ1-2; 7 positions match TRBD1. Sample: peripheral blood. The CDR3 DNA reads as TGTGCCAGCAGCGCCCCCGGGACAGCTAACTATGGCTACACCTTC. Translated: CASSAPGTANYGYTF.